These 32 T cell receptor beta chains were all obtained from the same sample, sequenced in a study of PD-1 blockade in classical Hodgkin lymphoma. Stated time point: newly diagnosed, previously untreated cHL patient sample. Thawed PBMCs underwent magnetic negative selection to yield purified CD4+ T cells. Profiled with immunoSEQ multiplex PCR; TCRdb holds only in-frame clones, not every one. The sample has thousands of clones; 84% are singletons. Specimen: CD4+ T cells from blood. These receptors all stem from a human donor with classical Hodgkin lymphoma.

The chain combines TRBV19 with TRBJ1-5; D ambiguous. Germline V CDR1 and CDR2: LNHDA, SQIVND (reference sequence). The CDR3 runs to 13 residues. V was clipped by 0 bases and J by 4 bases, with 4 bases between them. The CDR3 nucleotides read TGTGCCAGTAGTATAGACGCAAATCAGCCCCAGCATTTT. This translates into CASSIDANQPQHF.

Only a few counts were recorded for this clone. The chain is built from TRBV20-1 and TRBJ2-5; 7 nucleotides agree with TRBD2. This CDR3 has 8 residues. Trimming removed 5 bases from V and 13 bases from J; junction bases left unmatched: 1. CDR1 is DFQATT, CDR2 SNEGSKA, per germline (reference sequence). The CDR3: CSARGVYF. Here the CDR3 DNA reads TGCAGTGCTCGGGGGGTGTACTTC.

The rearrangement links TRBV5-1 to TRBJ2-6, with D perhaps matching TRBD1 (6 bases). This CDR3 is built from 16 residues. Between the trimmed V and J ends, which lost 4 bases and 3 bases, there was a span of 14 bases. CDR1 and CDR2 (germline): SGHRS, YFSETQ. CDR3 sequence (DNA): TGCGCCAGCAGCGGGGACACCTCGGGTGGGGCCAACGTCCTGACTTTC. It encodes CASSGDTSGGANVLTF.

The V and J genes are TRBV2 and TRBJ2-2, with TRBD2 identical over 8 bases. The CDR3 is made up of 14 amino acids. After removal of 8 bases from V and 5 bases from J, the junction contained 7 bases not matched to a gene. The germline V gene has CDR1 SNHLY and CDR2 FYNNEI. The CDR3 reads CASVAGRGTGELFF. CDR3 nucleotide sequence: TGTGCCAGCGTAGCGGGAAGAGGGACCGGGGAGCTGTTTTTT.

CDR3 loop: CASSVGVSYNEQFF. The CDR3 nucleotides read TGTGCCAGCAGCGTAGGGGTCTCCTACAATGAGCAGTTCTTC. The chain employs TRBV9 and TRBJ2-1; no firm D call. This CDR3 region has 14 residues. V lost 0 bases and J 0 bases, leaving 4 bases between the germline ends. Germline CDR1 is SGDLS and CDR2 is YYNGEE.

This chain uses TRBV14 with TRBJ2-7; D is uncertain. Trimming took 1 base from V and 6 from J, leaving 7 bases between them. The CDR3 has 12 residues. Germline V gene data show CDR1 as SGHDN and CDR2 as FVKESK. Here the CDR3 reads CASSQATTEQYF. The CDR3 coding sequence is TGTGCCAGCAGCCAAGCCACCACCGAGCAGTACTTC.

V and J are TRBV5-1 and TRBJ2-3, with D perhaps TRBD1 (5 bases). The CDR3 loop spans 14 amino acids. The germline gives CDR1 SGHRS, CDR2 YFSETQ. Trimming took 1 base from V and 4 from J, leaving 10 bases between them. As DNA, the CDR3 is TGCGCCAGCAGCTTGTGGGGCAGTTCAGATACGCAGTATTTT. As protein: CASSLWGSSDTQYF. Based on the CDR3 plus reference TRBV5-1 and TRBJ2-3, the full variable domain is KAGVTQTPRYLIKTRGQQVTLSCSPISGHRSVSWYQQTPGQGLQFLFEYFSETQRNKGNFPGRFSGRQFSNSRSEMNVSTLELGDSALYLCASSLWGSSDTQYFGPGTRLTVL.

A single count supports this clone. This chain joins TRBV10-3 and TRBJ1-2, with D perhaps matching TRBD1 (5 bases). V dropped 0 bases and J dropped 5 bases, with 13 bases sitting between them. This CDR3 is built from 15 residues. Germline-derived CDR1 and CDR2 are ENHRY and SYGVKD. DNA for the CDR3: TGTGCCATCAGTGAGTCACAAGGGACTGATTATGGCTACACCTTC. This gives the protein CAISESQGTDYGYTF.

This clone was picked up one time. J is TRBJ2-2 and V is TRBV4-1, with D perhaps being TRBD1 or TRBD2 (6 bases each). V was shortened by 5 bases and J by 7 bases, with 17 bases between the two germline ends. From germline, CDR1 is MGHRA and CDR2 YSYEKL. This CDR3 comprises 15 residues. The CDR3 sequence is CASSLAQGTFGELFF. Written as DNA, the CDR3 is TGCGCCAGCAGCTTAGCCCAGGGGACTTTCGGGGAGCTGTTTTTT.

CDR3 in DNA: TGTGCCAGCAGTGAAGCCTTCCTGGGGGGCACTGAAGCTTTCTTT. Translated: CASSEAFLGGTEAFF. The chain recombines TRBV6-1 with TRBJ1-1; a possible D gene is TRBD1 (5 bases). Germline-derived CDR1 and CDR2 are MNHNS and SASEGT. This CDR3 spans 15 amino acids. Trimming cost V 0 bases and J 4 bases, with 12 bases left between them.

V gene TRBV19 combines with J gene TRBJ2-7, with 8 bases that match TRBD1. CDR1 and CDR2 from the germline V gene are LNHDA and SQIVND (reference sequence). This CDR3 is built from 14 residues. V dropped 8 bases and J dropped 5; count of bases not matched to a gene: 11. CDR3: CASRCRGRGHEQYF. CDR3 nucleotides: TGTGCCAGTCGTTGCCGGGGCAGGGGGCACGAGCAGTACTTC.

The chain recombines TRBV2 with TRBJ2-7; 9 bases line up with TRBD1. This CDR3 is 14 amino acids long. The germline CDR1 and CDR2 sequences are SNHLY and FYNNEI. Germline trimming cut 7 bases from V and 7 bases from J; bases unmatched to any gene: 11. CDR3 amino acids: CASTPGQGFGEQYF. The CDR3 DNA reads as TGTGCCAGCACCCCGGGACAGGGTTTCGGGGAGCAGTACTTC. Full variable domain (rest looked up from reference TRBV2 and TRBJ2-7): EPEVTQTPSHQVTQMGQEVILRCVPISNHLYFYWYRQILGQKVEFLVSFYNNEISEKSEIFDDQFSVERPDGSNFTLKIRSTKLEDSAMYFCASTPGQGFGEQYFGPGTRLTVT.

CDR3 DNA sequence: TGTGCCAGCAGCCCCCGGGGGGGGTCCTACGAGCAGTACTTC. It specifies CASSPRGGSYEQYF. J is TRBJ2-7 and V is TRBV5-6; TRBD2 matches 8 bases. Germline CDR1 is SGHDT and CDR2 is YYEEEE. V shed 4 bases and J 1 base; nucleotides not matched to a gene: 4. This CDR3 is built from 14 residues.

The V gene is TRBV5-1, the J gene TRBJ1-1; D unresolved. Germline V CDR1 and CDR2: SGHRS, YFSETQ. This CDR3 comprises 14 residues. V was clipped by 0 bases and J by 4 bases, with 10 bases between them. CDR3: CASSLAGRSTEAFF. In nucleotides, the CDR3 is TGCGCCAGCAGCTTGGCCGGGAGATCCACTGAAGCTTTCTTT.

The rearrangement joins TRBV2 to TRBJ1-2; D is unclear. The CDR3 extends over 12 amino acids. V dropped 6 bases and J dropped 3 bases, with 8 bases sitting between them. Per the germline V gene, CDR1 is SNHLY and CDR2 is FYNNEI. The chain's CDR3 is CASSGRDYGYTF. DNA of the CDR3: TGTGCCAGCAGCGGTAGGGACTATGGCTACACCTTC.

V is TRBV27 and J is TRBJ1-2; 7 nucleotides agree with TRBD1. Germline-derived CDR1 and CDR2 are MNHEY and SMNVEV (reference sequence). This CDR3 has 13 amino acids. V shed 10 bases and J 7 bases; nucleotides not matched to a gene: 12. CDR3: CATSPHGTAGYTF. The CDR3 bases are TGTGCCACCTCCCCCCACGGGACAGCTGGCTACACCTTC.

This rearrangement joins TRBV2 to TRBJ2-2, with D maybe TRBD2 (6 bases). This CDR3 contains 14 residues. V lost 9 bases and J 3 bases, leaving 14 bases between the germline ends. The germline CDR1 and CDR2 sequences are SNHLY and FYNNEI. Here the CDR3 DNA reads TGTGCCAGTACCGGGACTCTAGACACCGGGGAGCTGTTTTTT. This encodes CASTGTLDTGELFF. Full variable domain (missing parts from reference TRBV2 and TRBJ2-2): EPEVTQTPSHQVTQMGQEVILRCVPISNHLYFYWYRQILGQKVEFLVSFYNNEISEKSEIFDDQFSVERPDGSNFTLKIRSTKLEDSAMYFCASTGTLDTGELFFGEGSRLTVL.

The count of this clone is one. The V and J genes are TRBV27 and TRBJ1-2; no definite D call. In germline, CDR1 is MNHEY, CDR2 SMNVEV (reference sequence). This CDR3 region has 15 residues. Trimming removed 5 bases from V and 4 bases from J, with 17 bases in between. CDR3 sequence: CASSDHSGPTYGYTF. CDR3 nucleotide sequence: TGTGCCAGCAGTGACCATTCCGGGCCAACCTATGGCTACACCTTC.

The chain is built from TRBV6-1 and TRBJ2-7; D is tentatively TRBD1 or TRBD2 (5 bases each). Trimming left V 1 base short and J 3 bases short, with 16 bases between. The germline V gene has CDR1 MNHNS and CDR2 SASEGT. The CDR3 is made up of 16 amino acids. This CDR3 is CASSEGGQGGRYEQYF. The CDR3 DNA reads TGTGCCAGCAGTGAAGGAGGGCAGGGTGGACGCTACGAGCAGTACTTC.

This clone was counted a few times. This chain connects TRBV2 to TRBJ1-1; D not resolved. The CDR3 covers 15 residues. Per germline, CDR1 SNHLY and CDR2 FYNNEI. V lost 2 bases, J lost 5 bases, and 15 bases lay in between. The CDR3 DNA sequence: TGTGCCAGCAGTGAAAAGGCCCCTATGGGAACTGAAGCTTTCTTT. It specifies CASSEKAPMGTEAFF. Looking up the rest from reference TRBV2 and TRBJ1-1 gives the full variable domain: EPEVTQTPSHQVTQMGQEVILRCVPISNHLYFYWYRQILGQKVEFLVSFYNNEISEKSEIFDDQFSVERPDGSNFTLKIRSTKLEDSAMYFCASSEKAPMGTEAFFGQGTRLTVV.

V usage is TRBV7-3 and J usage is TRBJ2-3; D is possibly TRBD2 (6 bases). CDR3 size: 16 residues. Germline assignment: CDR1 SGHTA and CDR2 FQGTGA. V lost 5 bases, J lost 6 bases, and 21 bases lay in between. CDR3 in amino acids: CASSPLTSPGPDTQYF. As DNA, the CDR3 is TGTGCCAGCAGCCCCCTGACTAGTCCCGGCCCTGATACGCAGTATTTT.

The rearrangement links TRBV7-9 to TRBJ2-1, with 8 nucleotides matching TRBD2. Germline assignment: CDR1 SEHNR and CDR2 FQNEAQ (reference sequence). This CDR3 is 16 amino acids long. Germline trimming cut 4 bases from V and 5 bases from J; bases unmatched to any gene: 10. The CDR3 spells CASSSETSVGHNEQFF. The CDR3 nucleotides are TGTGCCAGCAGCTCAGAGACTAGCGTGGGTCACAATGAGCAGTTCTTC.

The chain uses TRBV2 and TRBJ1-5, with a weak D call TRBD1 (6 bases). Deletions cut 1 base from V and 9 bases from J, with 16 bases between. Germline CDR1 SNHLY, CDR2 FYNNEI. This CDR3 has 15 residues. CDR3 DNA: TGTGCCAGCAGTGAAGTAAGGCAGGGGACTGGGCCCCAGCATTTT. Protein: CASSEVRQGTGPQHF.

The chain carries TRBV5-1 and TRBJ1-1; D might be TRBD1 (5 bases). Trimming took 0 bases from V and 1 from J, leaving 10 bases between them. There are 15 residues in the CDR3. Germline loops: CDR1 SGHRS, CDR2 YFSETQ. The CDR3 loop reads CASSLEGLPNTEAFF. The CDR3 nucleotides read TGCGCCAGCAGCTTGGAGGGGTTGCCGAACACTGAAGCTTTCTTT.

CDR3 residues: CASSNLGYEQYF. CDR3 nucleotides: TGTGCCAGCAGTAACCTCGGATACGAGCAGTACTTC. The chain combines TRBV6-1 with TRBJ2-7, with D hard to call. The ends were cut back, 5 bases at V and 4 bases at J, with 9 bases in the middle. Germline V gives CDR1 MNHNS, CDR2 SASEGT. There are 12 residues in the CDR3.

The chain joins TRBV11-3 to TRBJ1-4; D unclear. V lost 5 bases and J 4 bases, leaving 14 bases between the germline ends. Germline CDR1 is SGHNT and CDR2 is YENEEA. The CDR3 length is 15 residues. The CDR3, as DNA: TGTGCCAGCAGCGAAAGGTCGGGGAATAATGAAAAACTGTTTTTT. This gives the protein CASSERSGNNEKLFF.

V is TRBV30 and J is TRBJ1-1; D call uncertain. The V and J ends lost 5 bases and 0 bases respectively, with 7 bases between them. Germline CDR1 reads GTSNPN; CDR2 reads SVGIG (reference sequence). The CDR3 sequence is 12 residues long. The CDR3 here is CAWLRLNTEAFF. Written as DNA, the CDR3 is TGTGCCTGGCTAAGATTGAACACTGAAGCTTTCTTT.

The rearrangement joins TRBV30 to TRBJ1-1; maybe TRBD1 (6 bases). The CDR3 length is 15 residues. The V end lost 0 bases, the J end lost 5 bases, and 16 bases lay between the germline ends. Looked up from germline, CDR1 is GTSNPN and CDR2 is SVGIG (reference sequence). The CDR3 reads CAWSVAGDLRTEAFF. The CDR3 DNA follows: TGTGCCTGGAGTGTCGCAGGGGATTTGAGAACTGAAGCTTTCTTT.

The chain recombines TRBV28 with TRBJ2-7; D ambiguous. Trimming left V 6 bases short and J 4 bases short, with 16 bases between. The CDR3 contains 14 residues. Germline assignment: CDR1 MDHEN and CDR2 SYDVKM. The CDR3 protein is CASRPGSAKYEQYF. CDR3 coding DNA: TGTGCCAGCAGACCCGGAAGCGCGAAGTACGAGCAGTACTTC. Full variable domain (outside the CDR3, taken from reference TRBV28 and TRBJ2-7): DVKVTQSSRYLVKRTGEKVFLECVQDMDHENMFWYRQDPGLGLRLIYFSYDVKMKEKGDIPEGYSVSREKKERFSLILESASTNQTSMYLCASRPGSAKYEQYFGPGTRLTVT.

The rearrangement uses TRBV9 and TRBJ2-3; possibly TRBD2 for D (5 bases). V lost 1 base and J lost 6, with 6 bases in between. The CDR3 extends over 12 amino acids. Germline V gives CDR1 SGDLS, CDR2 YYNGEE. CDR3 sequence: CASSVTGDTQYF. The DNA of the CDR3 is TGTGCCAGCAGCGTAACGGGGGATACGCAGTATTTT. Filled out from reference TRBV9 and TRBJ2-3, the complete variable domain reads DSGVTQTPKHLITATGQRVTLRCSPRSGDLSVYWYQQSLDQGLQFLIQYYNGEERAKGNILERFSAQQFPDLHSELNLSSLELGDSALYFCASSVTGDTQYFGPGTRLTVL.

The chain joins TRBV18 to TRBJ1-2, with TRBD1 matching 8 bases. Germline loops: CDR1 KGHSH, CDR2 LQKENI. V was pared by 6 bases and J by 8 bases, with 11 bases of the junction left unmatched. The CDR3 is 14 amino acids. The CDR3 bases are TGTGCCAGCTCTTGGACAGGGAACCAGGGGGGCTACACCTTC. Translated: CASSWTGNQGGYTF. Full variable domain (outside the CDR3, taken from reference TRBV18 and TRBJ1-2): NAGVMQNPRHLVRRRGQEARLRCSPMKGHSHVYWYRQLPEEGLKFMVYLQKENIIDESGMPKERFSAEFPKEGPSILRIQQVVRGDSAAYFCASSWTGNQGGYTFGSGTRLTVV.

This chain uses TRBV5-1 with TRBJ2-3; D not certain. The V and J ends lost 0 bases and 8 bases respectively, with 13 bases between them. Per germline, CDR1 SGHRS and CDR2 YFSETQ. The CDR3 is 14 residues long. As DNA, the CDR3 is TGCGCCAGCAGCTTGGAAATTCAACCGGCTACGCAGTATTTT. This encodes CASSLEIQPATQYF.